This paragraph reports one TCR beta chain. Its antigen is as yet unknown. Between the trimmed V and J ends, which lost 4 bases and 0 bases, there was a span of 11 bases. This CDR3 has 15 amino acids. From germline, CDR1 is SGHRS and CDR2 YFSETQ. This sample was included in a study of Ad26.COV2.S vaccination and SARS-CoV-2 variants. Study-level points and caveats: Spike-specific TCR breadth in vaccine recipients exceeded that seen in placebo recipients. Comparability of non-spike TCR breadth was observed across vaccine and placebo recipients.

Assay used: immunoSEQ multiplex PCR; TCRdb lists only in-frame clones, some missing. The sample includes around 170,000 clones, around nine tenths of them seen just once. The receptor comes from a human donor who had recovered from COVID-19. The chain has TRBV5-1 and TRBJ1-3; tentatively, D is TRBD1 (5 bases). Here the sequenced sample was peripheral blood, taken after recovery from COVID-19. The CDR3 is CASSPGTVSGNTIYF. In DNA, the CDR3 is TGCGCCAGCAGCCCGGGGACGGTCTCTGGAAACACCATATATTTT. The full variable domain, in which reference TRBV5-1 and TRBJ1-3 provide the parts outside the CDR3, is KAGVTQTPRYLIKTRGQQVTLSCSPISGHRSVSWYQQTPGQGLQFLFEYFSETQRNKGNFPGRFSGRQFSNSRSEMNVSTLELGDSALYLCASSPGTVSGNTIYFGEGSWLTVV.